This T cell receptor (beta chain) comes out of a study of shared clonotypes between healthy human individuals. Overall study: The donor group consisted of two women and three men, aged 18 to 49.

CD45RO-negative CD8 cells positively selected for CCR7 made up the naive population, which excluded terminally differentiated effector memory CD45RA+ cells. Original processing methods: Sequence data from immunoSEQ were junction-only and lacked quality scores; consequently, filtering differed. Clones were read by immunoSEQ multiplex PCR, and TCRdb kept only the in-frame ones, dropping some. Clone size and the V and J calls come from that table; the DNA yielded D and trimming. The table has some 2 million clones, around 96% seen once. This clone was found once. The antigen is undetermined. Study results and limitations: The four-donor shared clonotypes exceeded non-shared clonotypes in generation probability, with non-shared ones scoring lower. Roughly 5% of naive CD4 clonotypes were shared across a few donors.

Germline V lookup: CDR1 SGHTA, CDR2 FQGTGA. V gave up 6 bases and J gave up 4 bases, with 10 bases separating them. CDR3 length: 13 amino acids. Sample: naive CD8+ T cells sorted from blood. The chain employs TRBV7-3 and TRBJ2-1, with a possible D match to TRBD2 (5 bases). The source is a man younger than 30 in good health. The CDR3 region is CASSSDLYNEQFF. The CDR3 DNA reads TGTGCCAGCAGTTCGGACTTATACAATGAGCAGTTCTTC.